This T cell receptor (beta chain) was found in a study of T cell responses to AZD1222 COVID-19 vaccine. The study, taken as a whole, reports: Unmutated variant regions reportedly attract nearly half of all spike-specific TCRs. Dominant at 160-218 and 743-854, vaccine-associated CD4 TCRs also spanned spike.

Concerning this clone itself: The antigen remains unidentified.

The repertoire was sequenced with immunoSEQ multiplex PCR; TCRdb's copy has only in-frame clones and lacks some. The sample shows 90,000 to 120,000 clones, about nine tenths of them seen only once. In germline, CDR1 is LNHDA, CDR2 SQIVND (reference sequence). Trimming shortened V by 8 bases and J by 0 bases, and 8 bases separated the two germline ends. The CDR3 length is 13 residues. This TCR came from an adult in good health. The rearrangement links TRBV19 to TRBJ1-3; D is unclear. The sample in question was peripheral blood, obtained on day 0 of AZD1222 vaccination. DNA of the CDR3: TGTGCCAGTTCTAGCTCCTCTGGAAACACCATATATTTT. Amino acid sequence: CASSSSSGNTIYF.